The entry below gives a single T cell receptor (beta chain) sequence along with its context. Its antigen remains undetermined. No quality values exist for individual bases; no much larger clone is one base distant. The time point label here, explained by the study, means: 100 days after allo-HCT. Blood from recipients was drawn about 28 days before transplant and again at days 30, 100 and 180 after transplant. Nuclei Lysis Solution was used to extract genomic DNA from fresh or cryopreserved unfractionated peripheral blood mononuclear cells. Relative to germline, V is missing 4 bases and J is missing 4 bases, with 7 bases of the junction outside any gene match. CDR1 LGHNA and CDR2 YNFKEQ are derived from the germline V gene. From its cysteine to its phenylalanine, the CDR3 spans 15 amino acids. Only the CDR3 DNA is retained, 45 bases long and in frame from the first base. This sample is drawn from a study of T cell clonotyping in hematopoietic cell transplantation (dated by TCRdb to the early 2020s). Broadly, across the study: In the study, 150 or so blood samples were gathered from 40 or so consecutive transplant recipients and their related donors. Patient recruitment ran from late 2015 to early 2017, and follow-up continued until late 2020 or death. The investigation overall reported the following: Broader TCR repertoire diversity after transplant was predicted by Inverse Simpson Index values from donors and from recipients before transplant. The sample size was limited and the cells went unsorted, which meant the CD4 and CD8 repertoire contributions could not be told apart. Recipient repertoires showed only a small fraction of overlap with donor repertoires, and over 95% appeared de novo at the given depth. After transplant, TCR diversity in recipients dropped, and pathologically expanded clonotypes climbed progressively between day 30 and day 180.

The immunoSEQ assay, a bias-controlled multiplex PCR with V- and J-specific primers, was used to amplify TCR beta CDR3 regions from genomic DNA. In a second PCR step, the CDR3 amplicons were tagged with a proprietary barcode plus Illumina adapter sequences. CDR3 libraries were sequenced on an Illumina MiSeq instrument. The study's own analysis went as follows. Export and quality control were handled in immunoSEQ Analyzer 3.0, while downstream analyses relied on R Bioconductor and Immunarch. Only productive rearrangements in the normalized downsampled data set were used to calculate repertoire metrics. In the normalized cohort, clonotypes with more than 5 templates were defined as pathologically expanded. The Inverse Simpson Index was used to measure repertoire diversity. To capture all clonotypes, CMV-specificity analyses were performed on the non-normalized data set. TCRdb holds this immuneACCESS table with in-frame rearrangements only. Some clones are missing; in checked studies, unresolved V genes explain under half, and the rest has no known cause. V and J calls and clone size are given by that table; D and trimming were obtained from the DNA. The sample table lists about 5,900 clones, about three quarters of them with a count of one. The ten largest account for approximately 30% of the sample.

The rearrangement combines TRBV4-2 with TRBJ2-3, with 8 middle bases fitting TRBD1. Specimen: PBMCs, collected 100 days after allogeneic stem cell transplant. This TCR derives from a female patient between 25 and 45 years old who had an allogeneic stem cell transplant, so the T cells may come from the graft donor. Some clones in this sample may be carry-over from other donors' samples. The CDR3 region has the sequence CASSPQGTGADTQYF. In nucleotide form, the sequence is TGTGCCAGCAGCCCACAGGGGACAGGCGCAGATACGCAGTATTTT.